A few counts support the clone carrying this T cell receptor (beta chain). Its antigen is currently unknown. The CDR3 sequence is 15 residues long. The V gene's germline CDR1 is SGHDT and CDR2 YYEEEE. Trimming pared 4 bases from V and 3 bases from J, leaving 16 bases between. This record comes from a study of CD8+ T cells in alopecia areata. Study results and caveats: Tofacitinib significantly decreased scalp clonality and expanded CD8+ clones among top 100. Mice showed TCR sharing more clearly than patients did, possibly owing to HLA.

Treatment defined: oral pan-JAK inhibitor, 5-10 mg twice daily. Sequencing templates came from extracted RNA that was reverse transcribed into cDNA. Sequencing used immunoSEQ multiplex PCR; TCRdb keeps in-frame clones, though not all of them. The sample carries about 120,000 clones, more than 45% recorded once. This receptor was obtained from a human donor with alopecia areata. V gene TRBV5-6 combines with J gene TRBJ1-1; D perhaps matches TRBD1 (6 bases). The starting material was CD4+ T cells sorted from blood, obtained at week 4, from a patient treated with tofacitinib. In DNA, the CDR3 is TGTGCCAGCAGCGGATCCTACAGGGTCTACACTGAAGCTTTCTTT. As protein: CASSGSYRVYTEAFF.